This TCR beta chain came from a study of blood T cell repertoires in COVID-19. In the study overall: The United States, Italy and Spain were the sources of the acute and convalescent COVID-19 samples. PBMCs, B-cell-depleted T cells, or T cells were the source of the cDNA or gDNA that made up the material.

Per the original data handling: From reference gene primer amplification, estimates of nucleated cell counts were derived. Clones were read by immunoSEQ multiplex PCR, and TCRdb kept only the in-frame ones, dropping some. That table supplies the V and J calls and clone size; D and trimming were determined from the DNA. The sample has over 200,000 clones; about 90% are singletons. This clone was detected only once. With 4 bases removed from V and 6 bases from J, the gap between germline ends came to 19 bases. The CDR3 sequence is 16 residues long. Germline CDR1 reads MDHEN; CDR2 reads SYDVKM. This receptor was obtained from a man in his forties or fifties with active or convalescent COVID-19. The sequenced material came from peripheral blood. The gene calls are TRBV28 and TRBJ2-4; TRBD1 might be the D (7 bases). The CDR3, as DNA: TGTGCCAGCAGTTCCGCCGGAAGTCAGGGGGGAAACATTCAGTACTTC. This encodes CASSSAGSQGGNIQYF.